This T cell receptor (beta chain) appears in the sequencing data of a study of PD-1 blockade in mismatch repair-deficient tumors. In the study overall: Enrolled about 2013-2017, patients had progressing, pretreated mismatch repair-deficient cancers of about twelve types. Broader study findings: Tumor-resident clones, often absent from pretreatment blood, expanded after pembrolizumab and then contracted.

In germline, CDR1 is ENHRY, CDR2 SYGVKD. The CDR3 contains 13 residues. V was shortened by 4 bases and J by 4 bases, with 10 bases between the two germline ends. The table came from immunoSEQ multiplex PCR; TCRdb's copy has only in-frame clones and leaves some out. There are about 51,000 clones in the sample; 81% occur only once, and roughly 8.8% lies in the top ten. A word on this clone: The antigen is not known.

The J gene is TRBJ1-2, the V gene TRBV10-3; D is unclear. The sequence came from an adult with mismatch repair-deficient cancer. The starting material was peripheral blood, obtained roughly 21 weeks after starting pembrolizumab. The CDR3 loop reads CAISGARTYGYTF. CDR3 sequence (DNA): TGTGCCATCAGTGGTGCACGGACCTATGGCTACACCTTC.